What follows describes a single T cell receptor beta chain. Its target is not known. The sample belongs to a study of cytomegalovirus exposure and HLA in healthy donors. Study outcomes and limitations: In an earlier analysis, productive rearrangement rates for most beta V segments clustered near 87% or 30%. Later analysis associated a missense DCLRE1C variant with TCR beta V- and J-gene trimming. It was likely that a cluster of highly shared sequence variants was a sequencing artifact. Accurate predictions that matched the HLA-A and HLA-B alleles of most subjects were reportedly made from TCR beta sequences.

In the PCR, 60 Vbeta and 13 Jbeta primers were used. Using immunoSEQ multiplex PCR, the repertoire was profiled, and TCRdb retains in-frame clones only, with some absent. Here the sample spans around 170,000 clones, 82% being singletons. This CDR3 has 18 residues. Germline V CDR1 and CDR2: SGHDT, YYEEEE. Losses at the gene ends were 4 bases for V and 1 base for J; bases not matched to a gene: 12. J is TRBJ2-2 and V is TRBV5-6; 8 bases line up with TRBD1. The sample taken for sequencing was PBMCs. This sequence was found in a woman under 30 in good health and CMV-seronegative. CDR3: CASSRTGRGRENTGELFF. The CDR3, as DNA: TGTGCCAGCAGCCGGACGGGCAGGGGGCGAGAGAACACCGGGGAGCTGTTTTTT.